Listed here is a single T cell receptor beta chain. This clone was seen just once. What antigen it recognizes has not been identified. No qualities accompany the bases; no much larger clone lies one base away. This sample is part of a study of T cells and Merkel cell carcinoma outcomes (dated by TCRdb to between 2020 and 2021). Study-level background: The study examined the tumor T-cell repertoire together with T-cell density as predictors of clinical outcome in patients with Merkel cell carcinoma. Paper-wide results and their limitations: According to the report, clinical outcomes in Merkel cell carcinoma patients could be predicted using T-cell density together with features of the T-cell repertoire.

The samples were obtained from people who had Merkel cell carcinoma. The germline V gene gives CDR1 as MGHRA and CDR2 as YSYEKL. The CDR3 holds 16 amino acids from the cysteine to the phenylalanine. Solely the CDR3 DNA is kept, with 48 bases framed from the first base. V is clipped by 1 base and J by 3 bases, and the sequence between their germline boundaries is 15 bases long. The library was obtained by the immunoSEQ multiplex PCR assay. TCRdb holds this immuneACCESS table with in-frame rearrangements only. Some clones are missing; in checked studies, unresolved V genes explain under half, and the rest has no known cause. For this sample the table gives about 6,000 clones, of which 70% to 85% were detected only once. Clones ranked in the top ten supply around 5.5% of the sample.

The sequenced material came from tumor tissue from Merkel cell carcinoma. The sequence was collected from a human donor with Merkel cell carcinoma. The rearrangement joined TRBV4-1 to TRBJ1-2, with a weak D call of TRBD1 (5 bases match). The CDR3 reads CASSQGRGWGDYGYTF. The nucleotides read TGCGCCAGCAGCCAAGGAAGAGGGTGGGGGGACTATGGCTACACCTTC.